This T cell receptor (beta chain) emerged from a study of blood T cells in healthy people across ages. Study as a whole: Per two T cells, template switching captured roughly one barcoded beta molecule.

A second about 6 to 12 cycle PCR used barcoded and J-beta primers. TCRdb reprocessed the 5' RACE reads via MiXCR and lists one record per CDR3 protein. The sample lists hundreds of thousands of distinct CDR3 sequences, 22% occurring once. CDR1 MNHEY and CDR2 SVGAGI come from the germline V gene. V was shortened by 6 bases and J by 7 bases, with 13 bases between the two germline ends. This CDR3 spans 13 amino acids. Healthy Russian Caucasian donors spanned ages about 6 to 95 years. Drawing of peripheral blood yielded about 10 milliliters from each donor. Isolating PBMCs gave at least 6 million of these cells per sample. This clonotype was detected a few times.

This clonotype was obtained from a man in his 70s in good health. Specimen: blood. V usage is TRBV6-5 and J usage is TRBJ2-1; tentative D call: TRBD1 (6 bases). Here the CDR3 DNA reads TGTGCCAGCAGCTGGACAGCAGGAAATGAGCAGTTCTTC. Translation gives CASSWTAGNEQFF.